This T cell receptor beta chain was profiled in a study of blood T cell repertoires in COVID-19. On the study more broadly: From the United States, Italy and Spain came samples of acute and convalescent COVID-19.

Some clones are missing from TCRdb's copy, which holds only in-frame ones; the method was immunoSEQ multiplex PCR. This table holds roughly 180,000 clones, 82% found once. From germline, CDR1 is GTSNPN and CDR2 SVGIG (reference sequence). The V end was cut by 1 base, the J end by 4 bases, with 20 bases between. This CDR3 has 17 residues. The age range of participants was about 18 to 100 years, with residence in approximately 25 US areas. Grouping used clinical history reported by participants in a survey and questionnaire. J is TRBJ2-1 and V is TRBV30; maybe TRBD1 (5 bases). Source material: PBMCs or T cells enriched from blood (not recorded which). The source of this sequence is a man in his fifties or sixties who had recovered from COVID-19. CDR3 in DNA: TGTGCCTGGAGTGATAGCAGGGTAGCCCGATTATACAATGAGCAGTTCTTC. Protein: CAWSDSRVARLYNEQFF.